The next 11 T cell receptor beta chains were all read from a single sample in a study of blood T cells in healthy people across ages. A J-beta primer mix and a sample-barcoded 5' primer were used in a second PCR of roughly 7 to 12 cycles. TCRdb used MiXCR to reprocess the 5' RACE reads, holding one entry per CDR3 protein. This sample yields fewer than 1,000,000 distinct CDR3 sequences, of which around 43% are seen a single time; about a fifth belongs to the top ten. The sequenced material came from blood. The receptors originated from a man aged 55-75 years in good health.

The gene calls are TRBV29-1 and TRBJ1-2, with 7 bases identical to TRBD1. The length of the CDR3 is 17 residues. With 1 base clipped from V and 4 bases from J, the junction kept 15 bases outside the gene matches. The germline V gene encodes CDR1 SQVTM and CDR2 ANQGSEA. The CDR3 DNA reads TGCAGCGTTGAAGGGAGCCAGCCGACAGGGAGGACCTATGGCTACACCTTC. As protein: CSVEGSQPTGRTYGYTF.

The V and J genes are TRBV6-5 and TRBJ2-6; D might be TRBD1 or TRBD2, each matching 5 bases. This CDR3 spans 17 amino acids. V dropped 0 bases and J dropped 2 bases, with 11 bases sitting between them. Per germline, CDR1 MNHEY and CDR2 SVGAGI. The CDR3 spells CASSYSGRAAGANVLTF. In nucleotides, the CDR3 is TGTGCCAGCAGTTACTCGGGGCGGGCCGCTGGGGCCAACGTCCTGACTTTC.

CDR3 nucleotide sequence: TGCGCCAGCAGCCAAGGAGGGTTCTCCTACAATGAGCAGTTCTTC. Residues: CASSQGGFSYNEQFF. The V gene is TRBV4-3, the J gene TRBJ2-1, with a possible D match to TRBD2 (5 bases). CDR1 and CDR2 (germline): LGHNA, YSLEER. Trimming left V 1 base short and J 0 bases short, with 7 bases between. CDR3 length equals 15 residues.

This clonotype came up a few times. The V and J genes are TRBV7-8 and TRBJ2-5; 10 positions match TRBD2. The germline V gene encodes CDR1 SGHVS and CDR2 FQNEAQ. Germline trimming cut 3 bases from V and 3 bases from J; bases unmatched to any gene: 7. The CDR3 spans 16 residues. CDR3 bases: TGTGCCAGCAGCTTCTGGAGCGGGGGGGACAAAGAGACCCAGTACTTC. Translating gives CASSFWSGGDKETQYF.

This clonotype was seen a handful of times. The chain carries TRBV7-2 and TRBJ1-1, with 11 bases identical to TRBD1. Germline-derived CDR1 and CDR2 are SGHTA and FQGNSA. CDR3 size: 13 residues. The junction had 4 bases not matched to a gene; V was cut back by 5 bases and J by 8 bases. In DNA form, the CDR3 reads TGTGCCAGCAGCCGGACAGGGGGCAAGGAAGCTTTCTTT. This encodes CASSRTGGKEAFF.

This chain links TRBV20-1 with TRBJ1-5, with TRBD1 identical over 7 bases. Germline V lookup: CDR1 DFQATT, CDR2 SNEGSKA (reference sequence). After removal of 6 bases from V and 2 bases from J, the junction contained 7 bases not matched to a gene. This CDR3 spans 14 amino acids. CDR3 amino acids: CSAVQGVGNQPQHF. CDR3 nucleotide sequence: TGCAGTGCCGTCCAGGGGGTTGGCAATCAGCCCCAGCATTTT.

This sequence joins TRBV20-1 and TRBJ2-5; the match to TRBD2 covers 8 bases. V was clipped by 5 bases and J by 11 bases; unmatched bases: 13. Germline-derived CDR1 and CDR2 are DFQATT and SNEGSKA (reference sequence). This CDR3 spans 13 amino acids. The CDR3 reads CSAPLAGGNEQYF. Written as DNA, the CDR3 is TGCAGTGCTCCTTTGGCGGGGGGCAATGAGCAGTACTTC.

V usage is TRBV12-3 or TRBV12-4 and J usage is TRBJ1-2; weak D call: TRBD1 (5 bases). V lost 6 bases to trimming and J lost 3 bases, with 14 bases between them. The CDR3 has 14 residues. The CDR3 DNA reads as TGTGCCAGCAGCCATTGGGGGGGGGACTATGGCTACACCTTC. Protein: CASSHWGGDYGYTF.

On this clonotype itself: A clone one base away is much larger, so this may be a read error. The gene calls are TRBV28 and TRBJ1-5, with D perhaps matching TRBD1 (6 bases). The CDR3 loop spans 18 amino acids. Germline V lookup: CDR1 MDHEN, CDR2 SYDVKM. Trimming removed 4 bases from V and 5 bases from J, with 24 bases in between. The CDR3 here is CASSCSPGLGALDQPQHF. As DNA, the CDR3 is TGTGCCAGCAGTTGTAGCCCCGGGTTGGGGGCGTTGGATCAGCCCCAGCATTTT.

Worth noting for this clonotype: This may arise from a read error, as a much more abundant clone is one base away. The genes are TRBV28 and TRBJ2-5; TRBD1 aligns across 9 bases. V shed 6 bases, J shed 11 bases, and the junction held 25 bases outside the gene matches. Germline loops: CDR1 MDHEN, CDR2 SYDVKM. The CDR3 sequence is 18 residues long. The CDR3 protein is CASRVLLNRGRKINEQYF. In nucleotides, the CDR3 is TGTGCCAGCAGAGTTTTGTTGAACAGGGGGCGCAAGATCAATGAGCAGTACTTC.

The genes are TRBV12-3 or TRBV12-4 and TRBJ2-7; the D gene is possibly TRBD1 (6 bases). This CDR3 region has 13 residues. V was shortened by 5 bases and J by 5 bases, with 13 bases between the two germline ends. The CDR3 loop reads CASSASQGNEQYF. The CDR3 coding sequence is TGTGCCAGCAGTGCGAGCCAGGGGAACGAGCAGTACTTC.